This TCR beta chain was identified in a study of T-cell reconstitution after alpha-beta-depleted transplantation in children. Trimming took 5 bases from V and 2 from J, leaving 15 bases between them. This CDR3 is 15 amino acids long. This sample's TCRbeta library carried unique molecular identifier barcodes. TCRdb used MiXCR to reprocess the PCR reads, holding one entry per CDR3 protein. This sample has 240,000 or so distinct CDR3 sequences, with approximately 8.9% found just once. This clonotype was observed many times. This specimen was PBMCs, mostly from graft donor cells, taken 180 days after TCRalphabeta/CD19-depleted stem cell transplant. This TCR derives from a male patient between 5 and 17 years old who had a stem cell transplant for acute lymphoblastic leukemia, so the T cells may come from the graft donor. V gene TRBV12-3 or TRBV12-4 combines with J gene TRBJ1-1; a possible D gene is TRBD1 (6 bases). The CDR3 spells CASSLLRDTNTEAFF. CDR3 DNA sequence: TGTGCCAGCAGTCTCCTAAGGGACACTAACACTGAAGCTTTCTTT.